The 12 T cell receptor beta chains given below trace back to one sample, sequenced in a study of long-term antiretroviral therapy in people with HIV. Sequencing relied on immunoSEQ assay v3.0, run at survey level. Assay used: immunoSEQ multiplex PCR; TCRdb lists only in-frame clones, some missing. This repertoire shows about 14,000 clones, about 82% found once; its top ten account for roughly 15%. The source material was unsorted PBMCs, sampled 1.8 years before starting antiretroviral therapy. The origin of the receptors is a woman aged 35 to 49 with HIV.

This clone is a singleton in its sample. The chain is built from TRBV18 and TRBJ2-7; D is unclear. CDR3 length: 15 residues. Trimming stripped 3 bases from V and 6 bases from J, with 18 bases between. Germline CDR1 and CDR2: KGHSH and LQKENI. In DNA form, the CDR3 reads TGTGCCAGCTCACCCCCGTATTCTATCGATTCCGAGCAGTACTTC. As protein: CASSPPYSIDSEQYF.

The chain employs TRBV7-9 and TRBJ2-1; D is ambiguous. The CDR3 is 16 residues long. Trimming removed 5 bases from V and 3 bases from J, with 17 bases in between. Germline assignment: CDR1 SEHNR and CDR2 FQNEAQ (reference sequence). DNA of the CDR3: TGTGCCAGCAGCCTCGAGGCAGGCCCTGTCTACAATGAGCAGTTCTTC. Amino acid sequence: CASSLEAGPVYNEQFF.

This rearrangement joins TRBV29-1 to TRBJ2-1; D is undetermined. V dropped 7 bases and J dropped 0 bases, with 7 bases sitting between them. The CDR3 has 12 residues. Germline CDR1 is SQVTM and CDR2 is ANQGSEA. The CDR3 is CSGSVSYNEQFF. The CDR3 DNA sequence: TGCAGCGGGAGTGTCTCCTACAATGAGCAGTTCTTC.

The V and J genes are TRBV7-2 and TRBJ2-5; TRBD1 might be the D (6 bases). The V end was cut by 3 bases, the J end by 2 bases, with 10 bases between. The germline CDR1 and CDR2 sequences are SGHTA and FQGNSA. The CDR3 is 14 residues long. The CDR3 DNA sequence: TGTGCCAGCAGCTTTGGGGGCGGGCAAGAGACCCAGTACTTC. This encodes CASSFGGGQETQYF.

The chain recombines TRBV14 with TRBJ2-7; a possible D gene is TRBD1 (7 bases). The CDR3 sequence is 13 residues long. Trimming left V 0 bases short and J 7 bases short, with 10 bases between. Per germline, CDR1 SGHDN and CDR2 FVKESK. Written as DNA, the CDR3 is TGTGCCAGCAGCCAAGACCAGGGGGGAGAGCAGTACTTC. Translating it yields CASSQDQGGEQYF. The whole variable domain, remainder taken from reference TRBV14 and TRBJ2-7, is EAGVTQFPSHSVIEKGQTVTLRCDPISGHDNLYWYRRVMGKEIKFLLHFVKESKQDESGMPNNRFLAERTGGTYSTLKVQPAELEDSGVYFCASSQDQGGEQYFGPGTRLTVT.

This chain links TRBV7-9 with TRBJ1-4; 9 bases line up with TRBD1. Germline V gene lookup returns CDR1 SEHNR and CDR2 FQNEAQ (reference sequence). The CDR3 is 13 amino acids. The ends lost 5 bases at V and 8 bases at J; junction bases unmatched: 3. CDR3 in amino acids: CASSRDRDEKLFF. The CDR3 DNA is TGTGCCAGCAGCAGGGACAGGGACGAAAAACTGTTTTTT.

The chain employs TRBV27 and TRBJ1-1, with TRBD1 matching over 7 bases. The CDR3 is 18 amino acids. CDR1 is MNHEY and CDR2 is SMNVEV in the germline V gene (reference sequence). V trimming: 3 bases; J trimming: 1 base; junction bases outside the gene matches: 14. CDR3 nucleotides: TGTGCCAGCAGTTTTAGGCCACCAGCAGGGGGAACGAACACTGAAGCTTTCTTT. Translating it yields CASSFRPPAGGTNTEAFF.

CDR3 region: CASRGGGWQETQYF. The CDR3 DNA sequence: TGTGCCAGCAGGGGAGGAGGGTGGCAAGAGACCCAGTACTTC. The J gene is TRBJ2-5, the V gene TRBV27; D may be TRBD2 (6 bases). V lost 6 bases, J lost 2 bases, and 13 bases lay in between. Germline V CDR1 and CDR2: MNHEY, SMNVEV (reference sequence). This CDR3 contains 14 residues.

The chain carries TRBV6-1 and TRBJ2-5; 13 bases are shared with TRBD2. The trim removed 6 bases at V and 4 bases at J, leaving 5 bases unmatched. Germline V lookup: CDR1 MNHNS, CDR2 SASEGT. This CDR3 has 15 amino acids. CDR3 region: CASSRLAGGGETQYF. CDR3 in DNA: TGTGCCAGCAGCAGACTAGCGGGAGGCGGAGAGACCCAGTACTTC.

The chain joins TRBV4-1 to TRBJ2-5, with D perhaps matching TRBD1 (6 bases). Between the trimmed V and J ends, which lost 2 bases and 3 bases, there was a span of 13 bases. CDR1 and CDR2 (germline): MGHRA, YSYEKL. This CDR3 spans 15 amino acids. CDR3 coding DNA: TGCGCCAGCAGCCAATATACAGGGATAAAAGAGACCCAGTACTTC. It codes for CASSQYTGIKETQYF.

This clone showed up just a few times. The CDR3 is CASSPRTGGELFF. The CDR3 DNA follows: TGTGCCAGCAGCCCGAGGACAGGCGGGGAGCTGTTTTTT. V gene TRBV7-6 combines with J gene TRBJ2-2; 7 bases align to TRBD1. CDR3 length equals 13 residues. J lost 7 bases, V lost 5 bases, and 4 bases had no gene match. Looked up from germline, CDR1 is SGHVS and CDR2 is FNYEAQ.

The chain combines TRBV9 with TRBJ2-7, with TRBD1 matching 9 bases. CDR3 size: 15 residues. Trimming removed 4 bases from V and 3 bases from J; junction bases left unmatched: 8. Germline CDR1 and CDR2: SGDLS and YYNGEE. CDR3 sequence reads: CASSPSPGQGYEQYF. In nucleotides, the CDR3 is TGTGCCAGCAGCCCTTCGCCGGGACAGGGCTACGAGCAGTACTTC.